What follows are 20 T cell receptor beta chains derived from one specimen sequenced in a study of naive and memory T cell subsets. Two oligonucleotides, mixed equimolar, formed the beta constant-region primer covering TRBC1 and TRBC2. MiXCR, applied by TCRdb to the UMI-ligation and nested PCR reads, yields one record per CDR3 protein. The table records about 90,000 distinct CDR3 sequences, around 7% of them present only once. The specimen sequenced was central memory CD4+ T cells from blood. These receptors were obtained from a human donor in good health.

This clonotype was detected only a few times. The V call is TRBV6-5, the J call TRBJ2-1; tentatively, D is TRBD1 (5 bases). Trimming took 5 bases from V and 1 from J, leaving 6 bases between them. CDR1 and CDR2 from the germline V gene are MNHEY and SVGAGI. This CDR3 has 13 residues. This CDR3 reads CASSQGSYNEQFF. DNA of the CDR3: TGTGCCAGCAGTCAGGGATCCTACAATGAGCAGTTCTTC.

In this sample, this clonotype turned up many times. The chain couples TRBV27 to TRBJ1-5, with a possible D match to TRBD1 (6 bases). The germline V gene encodes CDR1 MNHEY and CDR2 SMNVEV (reference sequence). The CDR3 extends over 15 amino acids. V lost 6 bases and J lost 2, with 14 bases in between. The CDR3 here is CASRGWGAGNQPQHF. CDR3 DNA: TGTGCCAGCAGGGGGTGGGGGGCAGGCAATCAGCCCCAGCATTTT.

In this sample, this clonotype turned up many times. The chain uses TRBV3-1 and TRBJ1-5; tentative D call: TRBD1 (6 bases). V lost 5 bases and J lost 4, with 18 bases in between. This CDR3 is built from 16 residues. Germline V gives CDR1 LGHDT, CDR2 YNNKEL (reference sequence). The CDR3 bases are TGTGCCAGCAGCGTCGGACAGCCCCAGGCGAATCAGCCCCAGCATTTT. It translates to CASSVGQPQANQPQHF.

This clonotype was detected many times. This sequence joins TRBV12-3 or TRBV12-4 and TRBJ2-2; no reliable D call. CDR3 length equals 11 residues. V was cut by 6 bases and J by 5 bases, with 4 bases left in between. Here the CDR3 reads CASSSTGELFF. CDR3 DNA: TGTGCCAGCAGCTCTACCGGGGAGCTGTTTTTT.

The chain combines TRBV14 with TRBJ2-1; 14 positions match TRBD2. J was trimmed by 8 bases and V by 0 bases; bases with no gene match: 9. This CDR3 comprises 18 residues. Germline CDR1 and CDR2: SGHDN and FVKESK. The CDR3 protein is CASSQDLGLAGGGDEQFF. The CDR3 DNA is TGTGCCAGCAGCCAAGACCTAGGACTAGCGGGAGGAGGAGATGAGCAGTTCTTC.

Many counts were recorded for this clonotype. The chain employs TRBV18 and TRBJ2-1; 10 bases align to TRBD2. CDR1 and CDR2 from the germline V gene are KGHSH and LQKENI. The J segment lost 5 bases and the V segment lost 0 bases, leaving 7 bases of the junction unmatched. The CDR3 is 17 residues long. The CDR3 region has the DNA TGTGCCAGCTCACCACCGGGAAGCGGGGGGGCCCACAATGAGCAGTTCTTC. Residues: CASSPPGSGGAHNEQFF.

This clonotype was recorded at least ten times. DNA of the CDR3: TGTGCCAGCAGCCCCACCCGGGCGGGACATAATCAGCCCCAGCATTTT. Translated: CASSPTRAGHNQPQHF. V usage is TRBV6-2 or TRBV6-3 and J usage is TRBJ1-5; D possibly corresponds to TRBD1 (6 bases). V was shortened by 6 bases and J by 4 bases, with 19 bases between the two germline ends. The CDR3 consists of 16 residues. CDR1 and CDR2 (germline): MNHEY, SVGEGT.

The chain couples TRBV28 to TRBJ2-3, with D perhaps TRBD2 (6 bases). V was pared by 2 bases and J by 6 bases, with 12 bases between. The CDR3 is 14 amino acids. Germline V gene sequence: CDR1 MDHEN, CDR2 SYDVKM. CDR3 amino acids: CASSLGGNGDTQYF. CDR3 sequence (DNA): TGTGCCAGCAGTTTAGGGGGGAACGGGGATACGCAGTATTTT.

This chain uses TRBV3-1 with TRBJ2-7; 10 nucleotides line up with TRBD1. This CDR3 region has 15 residues. The V gene end was trimmed by 6 bases and the J gene end by 7 bases; junction bases not matched to a gene: 12. Germline V gene data show CDR1 as LGHDT and CDR2 as YNNKEL (reference sequence). CDR3 amino acids: CASSQAGTGVGEQYF. Written as DNA, the CDR3 is TGTGCCAGCAGTCAGGCCGGGACAGGGGTTGGGGAGCAGTACTTC.

This clonotype was seen a few times. The chain has TRBV24-1 and TRBJ2-3; 7 nucleotides align to TRBD2. Trimming cost V 7 bases and J 5 bases; bases outside gene matches: 14. CDR1 is KGHDR and CDR2 is SFDVKD in the germline V gene. The CDR3 runs to 16 residues. The DNA for the CDR3 is TGTGCCACCAGCTTGGGGGGAGGGCCAAATAGAGATACGCAGTATTTT. Its translation: CATSLGGGPNRDTQYF.

Many counts were recorded for this clonotype. The chain has TRBV20-1 and TRBJ1-1; the D is unclear. This CDR3 is built from 12 residues. Germline lookup yields CDR1 DFQATT and CDR2 SNEGSKA (reference sequence). Trimming left V 3 bases short and J 4 bases short, with 9 bases between. DNA of the CDR3: TGCAGTGCTAGTAGGGAAGTCACTGAAGCTTTCTTT. Translated: CSASREVTEAFF.

By share, this clonotype counts as medium-sized. The CDR3 DNA sequence: TGTGCCAGCAGTCCCACGACGGGACAGGACACTAGAGGGACTGAAGCTTTCTTT. The encoded protein is CASSPTTGQDTRGTEAFF. J is TRBJ1-1 and V is TRBV27; 8 bases fit TRBD1. The CDR3 contains 18 residues. CDR1 is MNHEY and CDR2 is SMNVEV in the germline V gene (reference sequence). J gave up 5 bases and V 5 bases, and 19 bases lay outside the gene matches.

V is TRBV7-2 and J is TRBJ1-2; D ambiguous. The CDR3 spans 15 residues. The germline V and J ends were trimmed by 1 base and 4 bases, with 13 bases remaining between them. Germline CDR1 is SGHTA and CDR2 is FQGNSA. This CDR3 is CASSLGHGGSYGYTF. The CDR3 nucleotides read TGTGCCAGCAGCTTAGGACACGGAGGCTCCTATGGCTACACCTTC.

This clonotype appeared a few times. CDR3 amino acids: CAISESGMNTEAFF. The CDR3 nucleotides read TGTGCCATCAGTGAGTCGGGGATGAACACTGAAGCTTTCTTT. The J gene is TRBJ1-1, the V gene TRBV10-3; D uncertain. Trimming cost V 0 bases and J 0 bases, with 5 bases left between them. Germline loops: CDR1 ENHRY, CDR2 SYGVKD. This CDR3 comprises 14 residues.

This clonotype was seen many times. The V and J genes are TRBV11-3 and TRBJ2-3; 11 bases map to TRBD2. V was pared by 1 base and J by 0 bases, with 3 bases of the junction left unmatched. Germline CDR1 SGHNT, CDR2 YENEEA. The CDR3 has 17 residues. The CDR3 here is CASSLGGTSGSTDTQYF. CDR3 in DNA: TGTGCCAGCAGCTTAGGGGGGACTAGCGGAAGCACAGATACGCAGTATTTT.

This clonotype has ten or more counts. The chain couples TRBV7-2 to TRBJ1-2; 7 positions agree with TRBD1. V was clipped by 5 bases and J by 4 bases; unmatched bases: 10. CDR1 and CDR2 (germline): SGHTA, FQGNSA. This CDR3 has 15 amino acids. The CDR3 spells CASSEYRGFGYGYTF. The CDR3 nucleotides are TGTGCCAGCAGCGAATACAGGGGATTTGGCTATGGCTACACCTTC.

In this sample, this clonotype turned up a few times. This sequence joins TRBV20-1 and TRBJ1-1; D is unresolved. The CDR3 runs 17 residues. V was pared by 2 bases and J by 5 bases, with 24 bases between. In germline, CDR1 is DFQATT, CDR2 SNEGSKA (reference sequence). CDR3 nucleotide sequence: TGCAGTGCTAGATCTGTCTTTGAGCAGGCTACTGGTACTGAAGCTTTCTTT. Residues: CSARSVFEQATGTEAFF.

In this sample, this clonotype turned up many times. V gene TRBV6-2 or TRBV6-3 combines with J gene TRBJ1-1; 7 bases match TRBD1. The length of the CDR3 is 14 residues. The germline CDR1 and CDR2 sequences are MNHEY and SVGEGT. Trimming at V came to 5 bases and at J to 3 bases, leaving 6 bases not matched to a gene. Here the CDR3 DNA reads TGTGCCAGCAGTCCCGACAGGGTGCACACTGAAGCTTTCTTT. Encoded protein: CASSPDRVHTEAFF.

This clonotype was picked up many times. The V call is TRBV7-9, the J call TRBJ1-2, with D maybe TRBD1 (5 bases). V lost 4 bases, J lost 2 bases, and 5 bases lay in between. The germline CDR1 and CDR2 sequences are SEHNR and FQNEAQ (reference sequence). This CDR3 region has 12 residues. CDR3 amino acids: CASSWGNYGYTF. The CDR3 nucleotides read TGTGCCAGCAGCTGGGGGAACTATGGCTACACCTTC.

This clonotype has at least ten counts. J is TRBJ2-3 and V is TRBV29-1; D is ambiguous. V lost 3 bases to trimming and J lost 1 base, with 8 bases between them. The CDR3 is 13 amino acids. Germline CDR1 is SQVTM and CDR2 is ANQGSEA. The CDR3 protein is CSVDGRGTDTQYF. In DNA, the CDR3 is TGCAGCGTTGACGGACGGGGCACAGATACGCAGTATTTT.